The TCR beta chain under discussion was sequenced for a study of shared clonotypes between healthy human individuals. CDR3 length: 15 residues. Germline V gene sequence: CDR1 MDHEN, CDR2 SYDVKM. V lost 5 bases and J 0 bases, leaving 12 bases between the germline ends. The naive CD8 subset, CD45RO-negative cells positively selected for CCR7, excluded terminally differentiated effector memory CD45RA+ cells. None of the donors, who were healthy HIV-negative adults, had recently had acute infections or vaccinations. In regard to this clone: No antigen is known for it.

General observations from the study: Few donors restricted represented genetic and exposure-history diversity. Generation probabilities of non-shared clonotypes were lower (relative to those shared by all four donors).

Assay used: immunoSEQ multiplex PCR; TCRdb lists only in-frame clones, some missing. In the table there are fewer than 1 million clones, just over 95% of which are singletons. Sequences were obtained from naive CD8+ T cells sorted from blood. The sequence was collected from a man between 25 and 39 years old in good health. This chain links TRBV28 with TRBJ2-3; D remains ambiguous. The CDR3 loop reads CASSRGERSTDTQYF. CDR3 DNA: TGTGCCAGCAGTCGTGGAGAACGGAGCACAGATACGCAGTATTTT.